This section outlines one TCR beta chain sequence together with its context. Its matching antigen is unknown. The CDR3 totals 14 residues. V lost 6 bases, J lost 7 bases, and 11 bases stayed unmatched. Germline V CDR1 and CDR2: SGHRS, YFSETQ. Preparation of TCR beta libraries was done by quantitative 5'-RACE with molecular barcodes. TCRdb used MiXCR to reprocess the 5' RACE reads, holding one entry per CDR3 protein. The sample holds 240,000 or so distinct CDR3 sequences, 7.5% to 9% seen once. The sample is drawn from a study of CD8 T cells in ankylosing spondylitis. Study findings and constraints: Enrichment of disease-linked clones was reportedly significant in matched ankylosing spondylitis synovial fluid. A TCR beta motif of several highly homologous variants seemed to mark ankylosing spondylitis blood. In reactive arthritis synovial fluid and blood, some motif variants had been reported before.

Sequencing input: blood, either unsorted or a sorted T cell fraction (not recorded which). This receptor was obtained from a male donor with ankylosing spondylitis or in good health (not recorded which). The genes are TRBV5-1 and TRBJ1-1; TRBD1 aligns across 8 bases. The DNA for the CDR3 is TGCGCCAGCAACTTCAACGGACAGGGCGGTGAAGCTTTCTTT. Protein product: CASNFNGQGGEAFF.